These 24 T cell receptor beta chains share one sample of origin, sequenced in a study of blood T cell repertoires in COVID-19. Profiled with immunoSEQ multiplex PCR; TCRdb holds only in-frame clones, not every one. The table lists around 240,000 clones, approximately 83% of them singletons. Sequenced material: peripheral blood. These receptor sequences come from a woman aged 50 to 60 with acute or convalescent COVID-19.

CDR3 residues: CASSLGQGAGYTF. The CDR3 bases are TGCGCCAGCAGCTTGGGACAGGGGGCCGGCTACACCTTC. The chain links TRBV5-1 to TRBJ1-2; 10 nucleotides match TRBD1. The CDR3 runs 13 residues. Unmatched junction bases numbered 1, after V lost 0 bases and J lost 8 bases. The germline gives CDR1 SGHRS, CDR2 YFSETQ.

The CDR3 DNA follows: TGTGCCAGCAGTGTGAACCCCGGGACAGGGATTACTGAAGCTTTCTTT. Translation gives CASSVNPGTGITEAFF. The rearrangement links TRBV2 to TRBJ1-1, with TRBD1 matching over 9 bases. J lost 5 bases, V lost 4 bases, and 11 bases had no gene match. The CDR3 length is 16 residues. Germline V lookup: CDR1 SNHLY, CDR2 FYNNEI.

V usage is TRBV6-2 or TRBV6-3 and J usage is TRBJ2-7; D is uncertain. The V and J ends lost 6 bases and 1 base respectively, with 19 bases between them. Germline V gene sequence: CDR1 MNHEY, CDR2 SVGEGT. The CDR3 extends over 16 amino acids. CDR3 residues: CASSQPGSTASYEQYF. CDR3 nucleotides: TGTGCCAGCAGCCAACCCGGGTCTACCGCATCCTACGAGCAGTACTTC.

This rearrangement joins TRBV6-5 to TRBJ1-2, with TRBD1 as a possible D gene (5 bases). Germline V CDR1 and CDR2: MNHEY, SVGAGI. CDR3 length equals 13 residues. Trimming stripped 6 bases from V and 8 bases from J, with 16 bases between. The CDR3 nucleotides are TGTGCCAGCAGGTGGGGTCAGGGAGGCGGCTACACCTTC. It specifies CASRWGQGGGYTF.

The J gene is TRBJ1-4, the V gene TRBV5-1; D possibly corresponds to TRBD1 (5 bases). The CDR3 is made up of 19 amino acids. V was cut by 1 base and J by 0 bases, with 19 bases left in between. CDR1 is SGHRS and CDR2 is YFSETQ in the germline V gene. The DNA for the CDR3 is TGCGCCAGCAGCTTGAGCCCCCCAGGGTCGGCAACAACTAATGAAAAACTGTTTTTT. This translates into CASSLSPPGSATTNEKLFF.

This chain uses TRBV6-6 with TRBJ2-5; 10 nucleotides line up with TRBD2. Trimming cost V 7 bases and J 0 bases; bases outside gene matches: 8. Germline V CDR1 and CDR2: MNHNY, SVGAGI (reference sequence). The CDR3 sequence is 16 residues long. CDR3 amino acids: CASNRLAGQNQETQYF. The DNA of the CDR3 is TGTGCCAGCAACAGACTAGCGGGTCAGAACCAAGAGACCCAGTACTTC.

The V and J genes are TRBV6-1 and TRBJ1-5; D is uncertain. The CDR3 length is 12 residues. Trimming shortened V by 3 bases and J by 7 bases, and 7 bases separated the two germline ends. Germline values: CDR1 MNHNS, CDR2 SASEGT. The CDR3 nucleotides are TGTGCCAGCAGTGATGGGAGGCAGCCCCAGCATTTT. The encoded protein is CASSDGRQPQHF.

J is TRBJ1-2 and V is TRBV28; maybe TRBD1 (6 bases). CDR1 is MDHEN and CDR2 is SYDVKM in the germline V gene. CDR3 length: 14 amino acids. The germline V and J ends were trimmed by 6 bases and 1 base, with 12 bases remaining between them. CDR3 sequence reads: CASRRDNFNYGYTF. The CDR3 coding sequence is TGTGCCAGCAGACGGGACAACTTTAACTATGGCTACACCTTC.

The count of this clone is one. V gene TRBV7-2 combines with J gene TRBJ1-6; D is uncertain. The CDR3 consists of 15 residues. V lost 5 bases to trimming and J lost 9 bases, with 17 bases between them. The germline gives CDR1 SGHTA, CDR2 FQGNSA. The CDR3 is CASSPQSGTPSPLHF. The CDR3 DNA reads TGTGCCAGCAGCCCCCAATCAGGAACGCCTTCACCCCTCCACTTT.

CDR3 nucleotides: TGTGCCAGCTCACCGGACAGGGAGCGGAATCAGCCCCAGCATTTT. Amino acids: CASSPDRERNQPQHF. The V gene is TRBV18, the J gene TRBJ1-5; 8 positions match TRBD1. Germline V gene data show CDR1 as KGHSH and CDR2 as LQKENI. The trim removed 3 bases at V and 4 bases at J, leaving 5 bases unmatched. This CDR3 is 15 amino acids long.

The V call is TRBV24-1, the J call TRBJ2-5, with D perhaps TRBD1 (5 bases). This CDR3 has 15 amino acids. Germline V CDR1 and CDR2: KGHDR, SFDVKD. V shed 2 bases and J shed 5 bases, with 14 bases lying between them. CDR3 bases: TGTGCCACCAGTGATTCGGCCCAGGGTACCGAGACCCAGTACTTC. Its protein is CATSDSAQGTETQYF.

This clone was counted a single time. The V call is TRBV3-1 (or the pseudogene TRBV3-2), the J call TRBJ2-1, with 7 bases that match TRBD2. CDR3 length equals 14 residues. With V trimmed by 5 bases and J by 8 bases, 9 bases remained unmatched. Germline values: CDR1 LGHDT, CDR2 YNNKEL (reference sequence). The CDR3 nucleotides are TGTGCCAGCAGCACCCGACTAGCTTTGGATGAGCAGTTCTTC. This codes for CASSTRLALDEQFF.

The chain couples TRBV4-1 to TRBJ2-3, with TRBD2 matching over 12 bases. CDR1 and CDR2 from the germline V gene are MGHRA and YSYEKL. V lost 5 bases and J lost 2; bases outside the gene matches: 5. This CDR3 is 16 amino acids long. CDR3 nucleotides: TGCGCCAGCAGCTCCAGACTAGCGGGGGACACAGATACGCAGTATTTT. Amino acids: CASSSRLAGDTDTQYF.

The V and J genes are TRBV6-5 and TRBJ1-1; 8 positions agree with TRBD1. The CDR3 has 15 residues. V shed 6 bases and J 3 bases; nucleotides not matched to a gene: 9. Germline CDR1 and CDR2: MNHEY and SVGAGI. CDR3 residues: CASSFVGQVDTEAFF. The CDR3 nucleotides read TGTGCCAGCAGCTTCGTGGGACAGGTCGACACTGAAGCTTTCTTT.

This chain joins TRBV10-3 and TRBJ1-5, with TRBD1 matching 9 bases. The germline V gene has CDR1 ENHRY and CDR2 SYGVKD. The J segment lost 4 bases and the V segment lost 6 bases, leaving 4 bases of the junction unmatched. CDR3 length equals 14 residues. The CDR3 bases are TGTGCCATCAGGGACGGACAGGGGAATCAGCCCCAGCATTTT. This encodes CAIRDGQGNQPQHF.

The chain joins TRBV7-8 to TRBJ1-1, with a possible D match to TRBD1 (5 bases). The CDR3 loop spans 16 amino acids. Between the trimmed V and J ends, which lost 1 base and 2 bases, there was a span of 14 bases. The germline V gene encodes CDR1 SGHVS and CDR2 FQNEAQ. CDR3 bases: TGTGCCAGCAGCTTAGGTGGCGGGGCCGTAAACACTGAAGCTTTCTTT. Amino acids: CASSLGGGAVNTEAFF.

V usage is TRBV19 and J usage is TRBJ2-1; 8 bases map to TRBD2. V lost 6 bases, J lost 1 base, and 8 bases stayed unmatched. The CDR3 has 16 residues. Germline CDR1 and CDR2: LNHDA and SQIVND (reference sequence). The CDR3 loop reads CASRSLSGGSYNEQFF. The CDR3 nucleotides read TGTGCCAGTAGATCCCTTTCGGGGGGGTCCTACAATGAGCAGTTCTTC.

In its sample, this clone was seen once. This chain joins TRBV25-1 and TRBJ2-2, with D perhaps TRBD1 (6 bases). V gave up 1 base and J gave up 6 bases, with 15 bases separating them. The germline V gene encodes CDR1 MGHDK and CDR2 SYGVNS. There are 16 residues in the CDR3. CDR3 nucleotides: TGTGCCAGCAGTGAATCGGGACGAAAGGGGGCCGGGGAGCTGTTTTTT. This codes for CASSESGRKGAGELFF.

This CDR3 reads CASSQVPPLYRDPNEKLFF. The CDR3 coding sequence is TGTGCCAGCAGCCAAGTTCCCCCACTTTACAGGGACCCTAATGAAAAACTGTTTTTT. The chain employs TRBV3-1 (or the pseudogene TRBV3-2) and TRBJ1-4; weak D call: TRBD1 (6 bases). V was pared by 1 base and J by 3 bases, with 21 bases between. CDR3 size: 19 residues. Per the germline V gene, CDR1 is LGHDT and CDR2 is YNNKEL (reference sequence).

V usage is TRBV5-4 and J usage is TRBJ2-7; 9 bases are a match to TRBD1. This CDR3 is 12 amino acids long. V was pared by 6 bases and J by 6 bases, with 4 bases of the junction left unmatched. CDR1 is SGHNT, CDR2 YYREEE, per germline (reference sequence). CDR3 in amino acids: CASNPTGGEQYF. CDR3 coding DNA: TGTGCCAGCAACCCGACAGGGGGCGAGCAGTACTTC.

This clone was observed a few times. The rearrangement joins TRBV24-1 to TRBJ1-1; TRBD1 agrees at 7 bases. This CDR3 is built from 13 residues. Unmatched junction bases numbered 3, after V lost 7 bases and J lost 2 bases. Germline V gene sequence: CDR1 KGHDR, CDR2 SFDVKD. CDR3 DNA sequence: TGTGCCACCAGCCGGGACAGCAACACTGAAGCTTTCTTT. Translating it yields CATSRDSNTEAFF.

This chain connects TRBV10-3 to TRBJ2-2, with TRBD2 matching over 11 bases. The CDR3 runs to 17 residues. The V gene end was trimmed by 3 bases and the J gene end by 1 base; junction bases not matched to a gene: 4. Germline CDR1 reads ENHRY; CDR2 reads SYGVKD. The CDR3 sequence is CAISDGSGRVNTGELFF. The CDR3 nucleotides are TGTGCCATCAGTGATGGTAGCGGGAGGGTGAACACCGGGGAGCTGTTTTTT.

The V gene is TRBV4-1, the J gene TRBJ1-1; 7 bases line up with TRBD1. The CDR3 is 14 residues long. Trimming took 4 bases from V and 4 from J; bases not matched to a gene: 6. CDR1 is MGHRA and CDR2 is YSYEKL in the germline V gene. This CDR3 is CASSPQGVSTEAFF. DNA for the CDR3: TGCGCCAGCAGCCCCCAGGGGGTTAGCACTGAAGCTTTCTTT.

The CDR3 DNA reads TGTGCCAGCGGAAGCGGGGGGGTGAACGAGCAGTACTTC. It specifies CASGSGGVNEQYF. V usage is TRBV9 and J usage is TRBJ2-7, with 10 nucleotides matching TRBD2. Germline-derived CDR1 and CDR2 are SGDLS and YYNGEE. Trimming took 7 bases from V and 5 from J; bases not matched to a gene: 6. The CDR3 sequence is 13 residues long. Supplemented by reference TRBV9 and TRBJ2-7, the full variable domain reads DSGVTQTPKHLITATGQRVTLRCSPRSGDLSVYWYQQSLDQGLQFLIQYYNGEERAKGNILERFSAQQFPDLHSELNLSSLELGDSALYFCASGSGGVNEQYFGPGTRLTVT.